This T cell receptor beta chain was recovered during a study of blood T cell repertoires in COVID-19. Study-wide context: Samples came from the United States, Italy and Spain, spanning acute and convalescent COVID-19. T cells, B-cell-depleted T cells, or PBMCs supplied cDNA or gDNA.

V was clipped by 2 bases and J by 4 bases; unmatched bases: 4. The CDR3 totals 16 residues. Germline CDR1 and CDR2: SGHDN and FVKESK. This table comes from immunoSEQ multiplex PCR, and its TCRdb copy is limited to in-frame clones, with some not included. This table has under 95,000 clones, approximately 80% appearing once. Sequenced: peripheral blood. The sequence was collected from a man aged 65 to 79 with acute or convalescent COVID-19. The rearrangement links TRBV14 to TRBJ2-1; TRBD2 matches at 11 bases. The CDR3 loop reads CASSQLTSGVYNEQFF. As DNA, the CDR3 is TGTGCCAGCAGCCAACTGACTAGCGGGGTATACAATGAGCAGTTCTTC.